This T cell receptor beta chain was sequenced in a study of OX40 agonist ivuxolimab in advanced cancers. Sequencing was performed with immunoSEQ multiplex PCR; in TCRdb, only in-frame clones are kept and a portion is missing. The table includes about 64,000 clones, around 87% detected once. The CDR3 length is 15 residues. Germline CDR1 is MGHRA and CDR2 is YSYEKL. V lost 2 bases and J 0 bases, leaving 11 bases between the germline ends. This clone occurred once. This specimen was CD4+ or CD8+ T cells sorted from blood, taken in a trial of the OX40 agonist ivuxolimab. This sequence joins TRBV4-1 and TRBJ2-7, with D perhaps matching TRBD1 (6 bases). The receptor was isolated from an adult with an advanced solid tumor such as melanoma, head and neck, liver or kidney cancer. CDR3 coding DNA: TGCGCCAGCAGCCAATTCGAGGACAGCTCCTACGAGCAGTACTTC. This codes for CASSQFEDSSYEQYF.